The clone carrying this TCR beta chain was seen a single time. Primers included in the PCR were 60 Vbeta and 13 Jbeta primers. Generated by immunoSEQ multiplex PCR, the TCRdb table keeps only in-frame clones and is missing some. The sample includes 98,000 or so clones, approximately 78% of them seen just once. The data derive from a study of cytomegalovirus exposure and HLA in healthy donors. Across the whole study: Samples from HLA-typed donors yielded about 85 million unique TCRs in an early data release.

Germline CDR1 and CDR2: LNHNV and YYDKDF (reference sequence). This CDR3 region has 14 residues. Unmatched junction bases numbered 10, after V lost 6 bases and J lost 7 bases. Samples came from healthy bone marrow donors. The chain links TRBV15 to TRBJ2-7; TRBD1 agrees at 9 bases. The sample was PBMCs. This TCR derives from a woman aged 40 to 50 in good health and CMV-seronegative. CDR3 bases: TGTGCCACCAGGACGGACAGGGGTATAGGGGAGCAGTACTTC. As protein: CATRTDRGIGEQYF.